The clone carrying this T cell receptor (beta chain) was seen only a few times. A read error is possible here, since a much larger clone lies one base away. Germline V gene data show CDR1 as LGHDT and CDR2 as YNNKEL (reference sequence). The CDR3 contains 13 residues. V shed 3 bases and J shed 2 bases, with 8 bases lying between them. The entry originates in a study of T cells after yellow fever vaccination. TCRdb re-analysed the 5' RACE reads in MiXCR, keeping a single row per CDR3 protein. The top ten clones hold 15% of a sample with 600,000 to 750,000 distinct CDR3 sequences, roughly an eighth of them seen once.

The rearrangement links TRBV3-1 to TRBJ2-7; no definite D call. The material sequenced was PBMCs, taken on the day of the yellow fever booster vaccination. The sequence came from a young man who received the YFV17D yellow fever vaccine. The CDR3 DNA reads as TGTGCCAGCAGCCAGGGGATAACCTACGAGCAGTACTTC. Translation gives CASSQGITYEQYF.